This T cell receptor beta chain was obtained from a study of blood T cell repertoires in COVID-19. The CDR3 runs 15 residues. Trimming at V came to 2 bases and at J to 3 bases, leaving 0 bases not matched to a gene. Germline values: CDR1 KGHSH, CDR2 LQKENI. Here immunoSEQ multiplex PCR was the method, and the copy in TCRdb shows in-frame clones only, minus some. Of 95,000 to 120,000 clones in the sample, around 83% were seen once. This clonotype originated in a woman in her sixties or seventies with acute or convalescent COVID-19. Sequences were obtained from peripheral blood. The chain links TRBV18 to TRBJ2-1; 11 bases fit TRBD1. The CDR3 spells CASSPGTGGYNEQFF. For the CDR3, the DNA is TGTGCCAGCTCACCAGGGACAGGGGGCTACAATGAGCAGTTCTTC.